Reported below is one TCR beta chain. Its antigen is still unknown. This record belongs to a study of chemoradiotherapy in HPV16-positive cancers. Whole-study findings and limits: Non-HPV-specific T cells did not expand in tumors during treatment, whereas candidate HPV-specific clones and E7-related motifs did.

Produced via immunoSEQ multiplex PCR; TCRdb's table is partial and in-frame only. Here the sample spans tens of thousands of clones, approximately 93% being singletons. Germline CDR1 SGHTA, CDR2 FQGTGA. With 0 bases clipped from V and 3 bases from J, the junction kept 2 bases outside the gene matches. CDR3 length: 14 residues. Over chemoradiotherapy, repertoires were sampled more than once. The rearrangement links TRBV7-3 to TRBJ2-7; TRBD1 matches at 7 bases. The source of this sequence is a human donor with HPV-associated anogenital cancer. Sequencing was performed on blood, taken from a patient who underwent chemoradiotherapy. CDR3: CASSLTTGDYEQYF. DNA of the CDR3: TGTGCCAGCAGCTTAACAACAGGGGACTACGAGCAGTACTTC.